The sequence of this T cell receptor (beta chain) was determined in a study of beta chain features in type 1 diabetes. General study results and limits: Junctions at VDJ sites from type 1 diabetes patients had fewer insertions and more deletions.

cDNA synthesis used the whole RNA isolate, giving expressed TCRB sequences. Produced via immunoSEQ multiplex PCR; TCRdb's table is partial and in-frame only. The sample lists approximately 330,000 clones, about 11% occurring once. Germline V gene lookup returns CDR1 DFQATT and CDR2 SNEGSKA (reference sequence). With 8 bases clipped from V and 8 bases from J, the junction kept 4 bases outside the gene matches. The CDR3 has 11 amino acids. This clone was counted a few times. Antigen unknown. V usage is TRBV20-1 and J usage is TRBJ2-1, with TRBD2 identical over 9 bases. Sequencing used naive CD4+ T cells from blood. This TCR came from a woman aged 25 to 39 in good health. The CDR3 coding sequence is TGCAGTACAAGCGGGAGGTATGAGCAGTTCTTC. Residues: CSTSGRYEQFF.